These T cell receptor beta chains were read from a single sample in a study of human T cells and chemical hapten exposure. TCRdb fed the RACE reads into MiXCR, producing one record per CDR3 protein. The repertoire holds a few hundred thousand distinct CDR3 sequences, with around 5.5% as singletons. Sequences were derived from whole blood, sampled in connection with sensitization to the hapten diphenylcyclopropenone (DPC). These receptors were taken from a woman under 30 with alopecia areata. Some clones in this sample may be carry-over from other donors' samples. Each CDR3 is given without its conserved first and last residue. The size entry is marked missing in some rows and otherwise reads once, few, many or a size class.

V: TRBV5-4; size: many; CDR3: ASSPTGANYGYT
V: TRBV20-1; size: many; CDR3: SASYGGLNTEAF
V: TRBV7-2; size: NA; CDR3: ASSLGGGARNTQY
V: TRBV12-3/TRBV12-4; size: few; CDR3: ASSSARGGRRETQY
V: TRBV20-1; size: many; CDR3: SAAHKEGEQY
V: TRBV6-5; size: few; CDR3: ASSYSGANNQPQH
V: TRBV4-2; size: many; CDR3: ASSQDYLKRQY
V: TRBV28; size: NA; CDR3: ASSLVWSNQPQH
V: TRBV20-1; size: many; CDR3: SARDQGTSDEQF
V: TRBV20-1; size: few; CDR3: SARRNTEAF
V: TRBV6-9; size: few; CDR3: ASSYSYDQFPSTDTQY
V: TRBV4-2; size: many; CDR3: ASSPGDRDNQPQH
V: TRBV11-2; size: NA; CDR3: ASIPGLAGLSSYNEQF
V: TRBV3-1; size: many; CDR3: ASSTWTGNSPLH
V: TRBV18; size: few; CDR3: ASSRDRDEQF
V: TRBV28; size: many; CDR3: ATSGGNLIYEQY
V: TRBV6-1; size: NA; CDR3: ASSEYRDSNQPQH
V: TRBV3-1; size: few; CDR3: ASSRDFGTEAF
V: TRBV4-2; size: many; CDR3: ASSSRSGQDTQY
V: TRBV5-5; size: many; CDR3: ASSLWGRAQGTEAF
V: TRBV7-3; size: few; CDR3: ASSLSPGETQY
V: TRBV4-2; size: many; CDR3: ASSQDGIRSGYT
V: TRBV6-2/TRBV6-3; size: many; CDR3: ASSYSVEQY
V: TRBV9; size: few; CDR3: ASSVAGLVFDEQF
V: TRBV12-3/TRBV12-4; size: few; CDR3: ASGIRDDMYSGYT
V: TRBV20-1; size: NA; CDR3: SARDGRGFASSYNSPLH
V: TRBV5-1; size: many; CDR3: ASSLDPGLAGSSYEQY
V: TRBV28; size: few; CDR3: ASSPETGDTDTQY